The rows below give T cell receptor beta chains drawn from one sample of a study of cytomegalovirus exposure and HLA in healthy donors. Some clones are missing from TCRdb's copy, which holds only in-frame ones; the method was immunoSEQ multiplex PCR. The sample lists about 190,000 clones; around 79% were seen once. The sequenced material came from PBMCs. These receptors were obtained from a young woman in good health and CMV-seronegative. The CDR3 runs from the conserved cysteine through the conserved F or W. A D gene is named only where the DNA matches it firmly. The listing skips clone size in some rows; elsewhere it reads once, few, many or a size class.

d_call clone_size j_call v_call cdr3_nt cdr3_aa
- once TRBJ2-7 TRBV15 TGTGCCACCAGCAGAGATTACCAGAGGTCCTACGAGCAGTACTTC CATSRDYQRSYEQYF
- - TRBJ1-2 TRBV6-5 TGTGCCAGCAGTTATGACAGGTCTAACTATGGCTACACCTTC CASSYDRSNYGYTF
TRBD2 - TRBJ2-1 TRBV19 TGTGCCAGTAGTGTCGTTAGCGGGGGGACTTACAATGAGCAGTTCTTC CASSVVSGGTYNEQFF
TRBD2 - TRBJ2-2 TRBV7-3 TGTGCCAGCAGCTTAACGACTAGCGGGAGAAACACCGGGGAGCTGTTTTTT CASSLTTSGRNTGELFF
TRBD2 - TRBJ2-1 TRBV4-1 TGCGCCAGCAGCCAGGGGCGGGGGGGCCGTTTTGAGCAGTTCTTC CASSQGRGGRFEQFF
- - TRBJ2-2 TRBV28 TGTGCCAGCAGGAGACAGAGGACCGGGGAGCTGTTTTTT CASRRQRTGELFF
TRBD1 few TRBJ2-7 TRBV27 TGTGCCAGCAGTTTCCGGCGACCGGGACAGGGGGCCGAGCAGTACTTC CASSFRRPGQGAEQYF
TRBD2 - TRBJ2-5 TRBV5-6 TGTGCCAGCAGACCGGGACTAGCTGCTAAAGAGACCCAGTACTTC CASRPGLAAKETQYF
TRBD1 - TRBJ2-3 TRBV9 TGTGCCAGCAGCGTAACAGGGGGCGAAACAGATACGCAGTATTTT CASSVTGGETDTQYF
- - TRBJ1-1 TRBV27 TGTGCCAGCAGTTCCTTTTTAGTTTCCCTGGAGGACACTGAAGCTTTCTTT CASSSFLVSLEDTEAFF
- - TRBJ1-2 TRBV2 TGTGCCAGCAGTGCTAATGAGGGCTACACCTTC CASSANEGYTF
TRBD1 - TRBJ1-1 TRBV5-1 TGCGCCAGCGGGGGACAGGGGAACACTGAAGCTTTCTTT CASGGQGNTEAFF
TRBD1 - TRBJ1-5 TRBV6-6 TGTGCCAGCAGTCTGACAGGGGGCCCTCAGCCCCAGCATTTT CASSLTGGPQPQHF
TRBD1 - TRBJ2-7 TRBV28 TGTGCCAGTACAACGACAGGGTCCCTCTACGAGCAGTACTTC CASTTTGSLYEQYF
TRBD2 - TRBJ2-1 TRBV14 TGTGCCAGCAGCCAGGCGGGAGGGCCTAGGGATGAGCAGTTCTTC CASSQAGGPRDEQFF
TRBD1 few TRBJ2-2 TRBV7-2 TGTGCCAGCAGCTTCCTCGGGACAGATAACACCGGGGAGCTGTTTTTT CASSFLGTDNTGELFF
TRBD2 - TRBJ2-5 TRBV18 TGTGCCAGCTCACCATCTTGGCTAGCGGGAGGTGAGACCCAGTACTTC CASSPSWLAGGETQYF
TRBD1 - TRBJ2-1 TRBV6-1 TGTGCCACCCAGGGGGTTCATGAGCAGTTCTTC CATQGVHEQFF
- - TRBJ2-7 TRBV2 TGTGCCAGCGGTATGACAGGCTACGAGCAGTACTTC CASGMTGYEQYF
- - TRBJ1-2 TRBV19 TGTGCCAGTAGTATTAACAGTAGGAATAACTATGGCTACACCTTC CASSINSRNNYGYTF
TRBD2 - TRBJ2-5 TRBV7-2 TGTGCCAGCAGCTTCTCCGGGGGGAGATGGGAGACCCAGTACTTC CASSFSGGRWETQYF
TRBD1 - TRBJ2-1 TRBV7-3 TGTGCCAGCAGCTCCGTCCCGGGACAGGGAAATGAGCAGTTCTTC CASSSVPGQGNEQFF
- - TRBJ1-5 TRBV10-3 TGTGCCATCAGTCCCCTAGGGGGGCCCCAGCATTTT CAISPLGGPQHF
- - TRBJ2-1 TRBV7-3 TGTGCCAGCAGCTTAACGAGCAGGGGTGATGAGCAGTTCTTC CASSLTSRGDEQFF
TRBD1 few TRBJ1-2 TRBV19 TGTGCCAGTAGTAAATTAGGACAGGGGGCTAACTATGGCTACACCTTC CASSKLGQGANYGYTF
TRBD1 - TRBJ2-5 TRBV5-6 TGTGCCAGCAGCTTGTCAGGGGGCCCACCACCGCAAGAGACCCAGTACTTC CASSLSGGPPPQETQYF
- - TRBJ2-7 TRBV7-8 TGTGCCAGCACGGGTGGTGCCTCCTACTCCTACGAGCAGTACTTC CASTGGASYSYEQYF
- few TRBJ1-2 TRBV7-2 TGTGCCAGCAGCGCCAACAGGGCCGGCAATGGCTACACCTTC CASSANRAGNGYTF
- - TRBJ2-5 TRBV19 TGTGCCAGTGCACGGGGGAAACAGAGGAAAGAGACCCAGTACTTC CASARGKQRKETQYF
TRBD1 - TRBJ2-1 TRBV5-6 TGTGCCAGCAGACGACCGGGACAGGGTTACAATGAGCAGTTCTTC CASRRPGQGYNEQFF
TRBD1 - TRBJ2-7 TRBV11-3 TGTGCCAGCAGCGAAGGGGGCGCCGGGTACGAGCAGTACTTC CASSEGGAGYEQYF
TRBD2 - TRBJ2-2 TRBV2 TGTGCCAGCAAGAGATTTAGCGGGGGGGCCAACACCGGGGAGCTGTTTTTT CASKRFSGGANTGELFF
TRBD1 - TRBJ2-1 TRBV28 TGTGCCAGCAGTTTATTGGGACAGGGAGCATACAATGAGCAGTTCTTC CASSLLGQGAYNEQFF
TRBD1 - TRBJ2-7 TRBV28 TGTGCCAGCAGTTTTGACAGGGGTTACGAGCAGTACTTC CASSFDRGYEQYF
TRBD1 - TRBJ1-1 TRBV6-1 TGTGCCAGCGCCGACAGGGGTTCGCGCACTGAAGCTTTCTTT CASADRGSRTEAFF
TRBD1 - TRBJ1-5 TRBV28 TGTGCCAGCCGTCCCACAGGGGGCGATCAGCCCCAGCATTTT CASRPTGGDQPQHF
- - TRBJ1-1 TRBV29-1 TGCAGCGGCCTTAGGGACTCCACCGCTGAAGCTTTCTTT CSGLRDSTAEAFF
TRBD1 - TRBJ1-1 TRBV28 TGTGCCAGCAGGACGACAGGGACGTACACTGAAGCTTTCTTT CASRTTGTYTEAFF
- - TRBJ1-1 TRBV28 TGTGCCAGCGCAACAGGGAACACTGAAGCTTTCTTT CASATGNTEAFF
- - TRBJ2-2 TRBV10-1 TGCGCCAGCAGTGGGGACACCCTATCGAGCGGGGAGCTGTTTTTT CASSGDTLSSGELFF
TRBD1 - TRBJ1-6 TRBV18 TGTGCCAGCTCACCACCATCGACCAGGGGGAACTCACCCCTCCACTTT CASSPPSTRGNSPLHF
TRBD1 - TRBJ1-4 TRBV6-1 TGTGCCAGCAGGGCCGGGACAGAATATGAAAAACTGTTTTTT CASRAGTEYEKLFF
- - TRBJ2-3 TRBV5-4 TGTGCCAGCACCATGAAACAGGGCACAGATACGCAGTATTTT CASTMKQGTDTQYF
TRBD1 - TRBJ1-2 TRBV9 TGTGCCAGCAGCGCCTTCCAGGGGGACTATGGCTACACCTTC CASSAFQGDYGYTF
TRBD1 - TRBJ2-7 TRBV5-1 TGCGCCAGCAGCCCCGACCCCCGACAGGGGGCTGACGAGCAGTACTTC CASSPDPRQGADEQYF
- - TRBJ2-6 TRBV10-2 TGCGCCAGCAGTGAGGCCTTACTAGCCTCTGGGGCCAACGTCCTGACTTTC CASSEALLASGANVLTF
- - TRBJ1-1 TRBV28 TGTGCCAGCAGTTTAGTAGGTTGGGGGCCTGGGGTCGAAGCTTTCTTT CASSLVGWGPGVEAFF
- - TRBJ2-5 TRBV7-2 TGTGCCAGCAGCCCTACAGGGTTCCAAGAGACCCAGTACTTC CASSPTGFQETQYF
- once TRBJ2-7 TRBV30 TGTGCCTGGTGTGGAGGAGGTCCGCGCTACGAGCAGTACTTC CAWCGGGPRYEQYF
- - TRBJ2-4 TRBV27 TGTGCCAGCAGTCAGAGAAACAGGGGGGGAGCCAAAAACATTCAGTACTTC CASSQRNRGGAKNIQYF
TRBD1 - TRBJ1-5 TRBV19 TGTGCCAGCCAATTGATAGGGGGCGGGAGCAATCAGCCCCAGCATTTT CASQLIGGGSNQPQHF
- - TRBJ1-2 TRBV5-6 TGTGCCAGCAGCCCCGGGAGAAAAGCTGGCTACACCTTC CASSPGRKAGYTF
TRBD1 - TRBJ1-5 TRBV5-6 TGTGCCAGCAGCTCGACAGGGGCGGTGAATCAGCCCCAGCATTTT CASSSTGAVNQPQHF
- - TRBJ1-5 TRBV5-1 TGCGCCAGCAGCTTGGCCGTAAATCAGCCCCAGCATTTT CASSLAVNQPQHF
- - TRBJ2-7 TRBV7-3 TGTGCCAGCAGCTTAGGAGGGAATGTGAGGGAGCAGTACTTC CASSLGGNVREQYF